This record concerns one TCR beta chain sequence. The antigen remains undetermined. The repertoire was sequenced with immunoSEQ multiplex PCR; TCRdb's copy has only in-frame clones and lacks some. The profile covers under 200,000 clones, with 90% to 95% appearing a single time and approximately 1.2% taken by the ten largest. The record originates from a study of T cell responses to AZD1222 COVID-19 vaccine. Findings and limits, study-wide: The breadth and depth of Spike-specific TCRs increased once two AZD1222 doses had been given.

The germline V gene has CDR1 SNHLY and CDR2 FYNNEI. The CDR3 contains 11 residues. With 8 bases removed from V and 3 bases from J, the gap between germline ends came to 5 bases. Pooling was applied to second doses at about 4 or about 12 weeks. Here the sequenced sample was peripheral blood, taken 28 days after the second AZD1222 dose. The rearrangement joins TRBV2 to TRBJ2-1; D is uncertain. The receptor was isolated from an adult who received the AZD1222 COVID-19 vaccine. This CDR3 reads CASAIYNEQFF. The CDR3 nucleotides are TGTGCCAGCGCAATCTACAATGAGCAGTTCTTC. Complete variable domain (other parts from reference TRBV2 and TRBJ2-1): EPEVTQTPSHQVTQMGQEVILRCVPISNHLYFYWYRQILGQKVEFLVSFYNNEISEKSEIFDDQFSVERPDGSNFTLKIRSTKLEDSAMYFCASAIYNEQFFGPGTRLTVL.